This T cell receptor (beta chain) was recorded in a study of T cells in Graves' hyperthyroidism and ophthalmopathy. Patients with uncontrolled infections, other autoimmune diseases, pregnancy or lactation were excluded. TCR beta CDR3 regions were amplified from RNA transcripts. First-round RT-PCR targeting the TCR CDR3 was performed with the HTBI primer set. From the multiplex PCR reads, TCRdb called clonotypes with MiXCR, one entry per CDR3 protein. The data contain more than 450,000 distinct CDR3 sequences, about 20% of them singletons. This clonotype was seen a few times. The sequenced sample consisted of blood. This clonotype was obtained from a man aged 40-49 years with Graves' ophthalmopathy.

The DNA of the CDR3 is TGTGCCAGCAGCGTAAGCAAGACTGCATATGGCTACACCTTC. Amino acids: CASSVSKTAYGYTF. The chain has TRBV9 and TRBJ1-2, with D unresolved. Germline V CDR1 and CDR2: SGDLS, YYNGEE. Trimming removed 1 base from V and 5 bases from J, with 12 bases in between. The CDR3 length is 14 residues.